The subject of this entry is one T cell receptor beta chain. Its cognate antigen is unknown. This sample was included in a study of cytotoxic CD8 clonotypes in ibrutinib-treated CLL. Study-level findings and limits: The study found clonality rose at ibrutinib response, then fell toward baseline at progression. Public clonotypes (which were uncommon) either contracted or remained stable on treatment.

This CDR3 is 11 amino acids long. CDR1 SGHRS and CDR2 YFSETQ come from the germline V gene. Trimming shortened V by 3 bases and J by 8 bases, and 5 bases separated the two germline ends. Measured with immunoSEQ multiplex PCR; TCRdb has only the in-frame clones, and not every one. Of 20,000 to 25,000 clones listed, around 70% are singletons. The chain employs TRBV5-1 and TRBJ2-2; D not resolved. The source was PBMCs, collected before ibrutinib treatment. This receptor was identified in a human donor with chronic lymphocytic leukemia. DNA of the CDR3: TGCGCCAGCAGCTGGAAGGGGGAGCTGTTTTTT. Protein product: CASSWKGELFF.